Below, 24 T cell receptor beta chains from the same sample are listed, as sequenced in a study of blood T cell repertoires in COVID-19. Profiled with immunoSEQ multiplex PCR; TCRdb holds only in-frame clones, not every one. Among over 60,000 clones, around 90% were seen once, and the ten largest hold 5% to 6%. Source material: peripheral blood. Receptors originate from a man aged 50 to 60 with acute or convalescent COVID-19.

This clone was detected only once. This chain connects TRBV12-5 to TRBJ2-7; 11 nucleotides line up with TRBD2. CDR1 LGHNT and CDR2 FRNRAP come from the germline V gene. This CDR3 spans 14 amino acids. Trimming removed 6 bases from V and 7 bases from J; junction bases left unmatched: 8. DNA for the CDR3: TGTGCTAGTGGGATGGGACTAGCGGCCCGGGAGCAGTACTTC. It specifies CASGMGLAAREQYF.

The V and J genes are TRBV7-2 and TRBJ1-3, with unresolved D. The germline V gene encodes CDR1 SGHTA and CDR2 FQGNSA. The germline V and J ends were trimmed by 1 base and 4 bases, with 14 bases remaining between them. CDR3 length equals 16 residues. The CDR3 here is CASSLVAGAGGNTIYF. In DNA form, the CDR3 reads TGTGCCAGCAGCTTAGTAGCGGGCGCGGGAGGAAACACCATATATTTT. The full variable domain, completed using reference TRBV7-2 and TRBJ1-3, is GAGVSQSPSNKVTEKGKDVELRCDPISGHTALYWYRQSLGQGLEFLIYFQGNSAPDKSGLPSDRFSAERTGGSVSTLTIQRTQQEDSAVYLCASSLVAGAGGNTIYFGEGSWLTVV.

J is TRBJ2-2 and V is TRBV6-2 or TRBV6-3, with 8 bases that match TRBD1. This CDR3 contains 14 residues. The germline V gene has CDR1 MNHEY and CDR2 SVGEGT. Trimming took 4 bases from V and 4 from J; bases not matched to a gene: 2. CDR3 nucleotide sequence: TGTGCCAGCAGTTTTGGGACAGGCACCGGGGAGCTGTTTTTT. Its translation is CASSFGTGTGELFF.

This chain connects TRBV7-2 to TRBJ1-2; 7 bases fit TRBD1. The CDR3 consists of 14 residues. The trim removed 7 bases at V and 6 bases at J, leaving 11 bases unmatched. CDR1 SGHTA and CDR2 FQGNSA come from the germline V gene. The CDR3 loop reads CASIIYRGAHGYTF. CDR3 sequence (DNA): TGTGCCAGCATCATCTACAGGGGAGCCCATGGCTACACCTTC.

V usage is TRBV5-6 and J usage is TRBJ1-6; a possible D gene is TRBD1 (5 bases). The CDR3 spans 14 residues. From germline, CDR1 is SGHDT and CDR2 YYEEEE. V was cut by 1 base and J by 10 bases, with 12 bases left in between. The CDR3 here is CASSLYGAGSPLHF. The CDR3 DNA reads as TGTGCCAGCAGCTTGTATGGGGCTGGATCACCCCTCCACTTT.

The chain uses TRBV6-2 or TRBV6-3 and TRBJ1-3, with D possibly matching TRBD1 (6 bases). V lost 2 bases and J lost 2, with 13 bases in between. This CDR3 has 16 residues. The germline V gene has CDR1 MNHEY and CDR2 SVGEGT. The DNA of the CDR3 is TGTGCCAGCAGTTACGCCTCCCGGGACACTGGAAACACCATATATTTT. Translation gives CASSYASRDTGNTIYF.

The chain uses TRBV19 and TRBJ2-5; 12 positions agree with TRBD2. The CDR3 extends over 16 amino acids. Trimming cost V 3 bases and J 6 bases; bases outside gene matches: 8. Per germline, CDR1 LNHDA and CDR2 SQIVND (reference sequence). CDR3 DNA sequence: TGTGCCAGTAGTATGGACCGGACTAGCGGGACGAAGACCCAGTACTTC. This codes for CASSMDRTSGTKTQYF.

The chain links TRBV5-4 to TRBJ2-1; D possibly corresponds to TRBD2 (5 bases). From germline, CDR1 is SGHNT and CDR2 YYREEE (reference sequence). V was trimmed by 1 base and J by 0 bases, leaving 11 bases between them. This CDR3 spans 16 amino acids. The CDR3 loop is CASSLRERNSYNEQFF. The DNA of the CDR3 is TGTGCCAGCAGCTTGAGGGAGCGAAACTCCTACAATGAGCAGTTCTTC.

This chain connects TRBV18 to TRBJ2-7, with TRBD2 as a possible D gene (6 bases). Trimming cost V 2 bases and J 4 bases, with 9 bases left between them. Germline assignment: CDR1 KGHSH and CDR2 LQKENI. The CDR3 loop spans 13 amino acids. For the CDR3, the DNA is TGTGCCAGCTCACCAGGAGGGGTATACGAGCAGTACTTC. Translating gives CASSPGGVYEQYF.

A single count supports this clone. The chain has TRBV24-1 and TRBJ1-2, with 12 bases matching TRBD1. Germline CDR1 and CDR2: KGHDR and SFDVKD. CDR3 length: 15 amino acids. Losses at the gene ends were 4 bases for V and 8 bases for J; bases not matched to a gene: 7. CDR3 region: CATSDRPGTGGGYTF. For the CDR3, the DNA is TGTGCCACCAGTGACAGGCCCGGGACAGGGGGCGGCTACACCTTC.

The chain combines TRBV3-1 (or the pseudogene TRBV3-2) with TRBJ1-5; D may be TRBD1 (6 bases). CDR3 size: 16 residues. Germline values: CDR1 LGHDT, CDR2 YNNKEL (reference sequence). Between the trimmed V and J ends, which lost 3 bases and 5 bases, there was a span of 17 bases. The CDR3 protein is CASSQYRTVGDQPQHF. The CDR3 nucleotides are TGTGCCAGCAGCCAGTACAGGACAGTGGGGGATCAGCCCCAGCATTTT.

The chain combines TRBV5-4 with TRBJ1-2, with D maybe TRBD1 (5 bases). V was cut by 1 base and J by 7 bases, with 17 bases left in between. Germline-derived CDR1 and CDR2 are SGHNT and YYREEE (reference sequence). The CDR3 consists of 15 residues. This chain's CDR3 is CASSLPHQGGGGYTF. The CDR3 DNA follows: TGTGCCAGCAGCTTGCCCCATCAGGGCGGTGGTGGCTACACCTTC.

This chain joins TRBV7-2 and TRBJ2-1; 7 positions agree with TRBD1. Germline-derived CDR1 and CDR2 are SGHTA and FQGNSA. There are 15 residues in the CDR3. V shed 4 bases, J shed 2 bases, and the junction held 5 bases outside the gene matches. CDR3 in amino acids: CASSSWDSTYNEQFF. The CDR3 nucleotides read TGTGCCAGCAGCTCATGGGACAGCACCTACAATGAGCAGTTCTTC.

J is TRBJ1-1 and V is TRBV19; possibly TRBD1 for D (6 bases). CDR1 and CDR2 (germline): LNHDA, SQIVND (reference sequence). Trimming removed 4 bases from V and 1 base from J, with 19 bases in between. The CDR3 consists of 17 residues. The CDR3, as DNA: TGTGCCAGTAGTACGCGCAGGGGCCCGGAATCGAACACTGAAGCTTTCTTT. Translated, it gives CASSTRRGPESNTEAFF.

The chain links TRBV24-1 to TRBJ2-5; 7 positions agree with TRBD1. The CDR3 is 19 residues long. CDR1 is KGHDR and CDR2 is SFDVKD in the germline V gene. The V and J ends lost 4 bases and 1 base, in that order; junction bases with no gene match: 17. In DNA, the CDR3 is TGTGCCACCAGTGACCTTCCAACAACAGGGGTCGGTTTCCAAGAGACCCAGTACTTC. Translating gives CATSDLPTTGVGFQETQYF.

The V gene is TRBV5-1, the J gene TRBJ2-3; possibly TRBD2 for D (5 bases). From germline, CDR1 is SGHRS and CDR2 YFSETQ. CDR3 length: 16 amino acids. Trimming shortened V by 0 bases and J by 2 bases, and 13 bases separated the two germline ends. This CDR3 reads CASSLGTSGHTDTQYF. The CDR3 coding sequence is TGCGCCAGCAGCTTGGGAACAAGCGGTCACACAGATACGCAGTATTTT.

This clone was detected once. The J gene is TRBJ1-4, the V gene TRBV2; D perhaps matches TRBD1 (5 bases). V shed 7 bases and J shed 4 bases, with 13 bases lying between them. CDR1 SNHLY and CDR2 FYNNEI come from the germline V gene. This CDR3 has 14 amino acids. The CDR3: CASIVGGNNEKLFF. The CDR3 coding sequence is TGTGCCAGCATCGTGGGGGGGAATAATGAAAAACTGTTTTTT.

The CDR3 DNA follows: TGTGCCAGCAGCTTAGAGGTGCGGGGGTTCTTC. Its protein is CASSLEVRGFF. V gene TRBV7-2 combines with J gene TRBJ2-1, with D tentatively TRBD2 (6 bases). There are 11 residues in the CDR3. Germline assignment: CDR1 SGHTA and CDR2 FQGNSA. Trimming pared 1 base from V and 15 bases from J, leaving 10 bases between.

The rearrangement uses TRBV11-2 and TRBJ2-5, with 8 bases identical to TRBD2. Germline V lookup: CDR1 SGHAT, CDR2 FQNNGV. With 4 bases clipped from V and 2 bases from J, the junction kept 9 bases outside the gene matches. The CDR3 sequence is 16 residues long. CDR3: CASSSRRTSPQETQYF. As DNA, the CDR3 is TGTGCCAGCAGCTCGAGGCGGACTAGCCCTCAAGAGACCCAGTACTTC.

This clone was recorded once. This chain joins TRBV5-6 and TRBJ2-7; 9 bases are a match to TRBD1. V gave up 4 bases and J gave up 6 bases; unmatched junction bases: 11. This CDR3 is built from 15 residues. Germline CDR1 SGHDT, CDR2 YYEEEE. CDR3: CASSLIPGQGTEQYF. Here the CDR3 DNA reads TGTGCCAGCAGCCTGATCCCGGGACAGGGAACCGAGCAGTACTTC.

The chain carries TRBV24-1 and TRBJ2-1; 9 bases are shared with TRBD1. The CDR3 is made up of 15 amino acids. Germline-derived CDR1 and CDR2 are KGHDR and SFDVKD. Germline trimming cut 4 bases from V and 3 bases from J; bases unmatched to any gene: 3. CDR3: CATSEPDRGYNEQFF. The CDR3 nucleotides read TGTGCCACCAGTGAACCGGACAGGGGCTACAATGAGCAGTTCTTC.

The chain's CDR3 is CASRITEYGYTF. CDR3 bases: TGTGCCAGCAGGATCACGGAGTATGGCTACACCTTC. The V call is TRBV7-9, the J call TRBJ1-2; D is ambiguous. Germline-derived CDR1 and CDR2 are SEHNR and FQNEAQ (reference sequence). Trimming left V 6 bases short and J 5 bases short, with 10 bases between. The CDR3 contains 12 residues.

This chain uses TRBV7-2 with TRBJ2-7; D perhaps matches TRBD2 (5 bases). V dropped 4 bases and J dropped 3 bases, with 16 bases sitting between them. CDR3 size: 15 residues. The germline V gene has CDR1 SGHTA and CDR2 FQGNSA. CDR3 protein: CASSSRAPEGYEQYF. For the CDR3, the DNA is TGTGCCAGCAGCTCCCGGGCCCCCGAGGGCTACGAGCAGTACTTC.

V usage is TRBV21-1 and J usage is TRBJ2-1; the tabulated D call, TRBD2, remains unverified against the DNA. TRBV21-1 is assigned pseudogene status. This CDR3 has 18 amino acids. The CDR3 loop reads CASSKLATSGRSYNEQFF. The DNA of the CDR3 is TGTGCCAGCAGCAAGCTAGCGACTAGCGGGAGATCCTACAATGAGCAGTTCTTC.